What follows are 9 T cell receptor beta chains derived from one specimen sequenced in a study of spatial heterogeneity in lung cancer (dated by TCRdb to the late 2010s). Libraries were prepared through 5' RACE. Instrument on record: NextSeq 500. The public reads were reprocessed in TCRdb via fastp at Q25 and MiXCR, keeping in-frame beta chains. Each record represents a unique CDR3 protein, reported with the most common genes and DNA among its rows. This sample has more than 6,500 distinct CDR3 sequences in its table, and more than 4.5% of those were observed once. The ten largest clones add up to approximately 39% of the sample. The sample's time point label, in plain terms: sample taken at primary tumor resection. Without any cell sorting, TCR sequencing was performed on whole RNA extracted either from tumor and nontumor lung tissue or from cryopreserved PBMC samples. Specimen: PBMCs, collected at surgery. The receptors derive from a male donor with early-stage non-small cell lung cancer.

This clonotype was seen a handful of times. The chain couples TRBV5-5 to TRBJ1-2; no clear D. Deletions cut 6 bases from V and 4 bases from J, with 13 bases between. Germline V gene sequence: CDR1 SGHKS, CDR2 YYEKEE (reference sequence). This CDR3 contains 13 residues. CDR3 protein: CASTFRIGYGYTF. CDR3 nucleotides: TGTGCCAGCACCTTTAGGATTGGCTATGGCTACACCTTC.

The table lists this clonotype with many counts. V and J are TRBV9 and TRBJ2-3, with a tentative D call TRBD2 (6 bases). CDR3 size: 15 residues. Germline V gene sequence: CDR1 SGDLS, CDR2 YYNGEE. With 5 bases removed from V and 0 bases from J, the gap between germline ends came to 13 bases. The CDR3 protein is CASRAGTFSTDTQYF. The CDR3 nucleotides read TGTGCCAGCAGGGCGGGGACTTTCAGCACAGATACGCAGTATTTT.

Many counts were recorded for this clonotype. The genes are TRBV4-2 and TRBJ2-1, with D possibly TRBD1 on 5 matching bases. V shed 3 bases and J shed 5 bases, with 20 bases lying between them. The CDR3 consists of 17 residues. Germline CDR1 reads LGHNA; CDR2 reads YNFKEQ. Here the CDR3 DNA reads TGTGCCAGCAGCCAGTCCGTCAGGGTCGTGGTTAACAATGAGCAGTTCTTC. Translating it yields CASSQSVRVVVNNEQFF.

The sample holds many counts of this clonotype. The V call is TRBV6-5, the J call TRBJ1-2; D is undetermined. From germline, CDR1 is MNHEY and CDR2 SVGAGI. This CDR3 spans 14 amino acids. V lost 0 bases and J 3 bases, leaving 8 bases between the germline ends. CDR3 loop: CASSYSPDDYGYTF. As DNA, the CDR3 is TGTGCCAGCAGTTACTCTCCGGACGACTATGGCTACACCTTC.

This clonotype was seen a few times. One junction end disagrees with the germline gene, perhaps due to a read error. This rearrangement joins TRBV28 to TRBJ2-7, with TRBD1 matching 7 bases. The CDR3 is 15 residues long. Germline CDR1 and CDR2: MDHEN and SYDVKM. DNA for the CDR3: TGTGCCGGCAGCAGCGACAGGGATGCCTCCTACGAGCAGTACTTC. Translating it yields CAGSSDRDASYEQYF. Filled out from reference TRBV28 and TRBJ2-7, the complete variable domain reads DVKVTQSSRYLVKRTGEKVFLECVQDMDHENMFWYRQDPGLGLRLIYFSYDVKMKEKGDIPEGYSVSREKKERFSLILESASTNQTSMYLCAGSSDRDASYEQYFGPGTRLTVT.

This clonotype was picked up many times. This chain joins TRBV20-1 and TRBJ2-1; no reliable D call. V lost 3 bases and J 2 bases, leaving 17 bases between the germline ends. In germline, CDR1 is DFQATT, CDR2 SNEGSKA (reference sequence). The CDR3 loop spans 16 amino acids. DNA of the CDR3: TGCAGTGCTAGTTATATGACCCCTCCGGCCTACAATGAGCAGTTCTTC. The encoded protein is CSASYMTPPAYNEQFF.

This clonotype was counted ten times or more. V usage is TRBV4-1 and J usage is TRBJ2-5; 16 bases fit TRBD2. Germline loops: CDR1 MGHRA, CDR2 YSYEKL. Germline trimming cut 0 bases from V and 3 bases from J; bases unmatched to any gene: 10. CDR3 size: 20 residues. CDR3 in DNA: TGCGCCAGCAGCCAAGATCGCGGGACTAGCGGGAGGGCCAAGGAAGAGACCCAGTACTTC. This encodes CASSQDRGTSGRAKEETQYF.

At least ten counts were recorded for this clonotype. V and J are TRBV5-5 and TRBJ2-2; maybe TRBD1 (5 bases). Trimming stripped 4 bases from V and 6 bases from J, with 10 bases between. The CDR3 runs 13 residues. In germline, CDR1 is SGHKS, CDR2 YYEKEE (reference sequence). CDR3 loop: CASSKQVPGELFF. In DNA, the CDR3 is TGTGCCAGCAGCAAACAGGTCCCCGGGGAGCTGTTTTTT.

There are many counts of this clonotype. V gene TRBV7-2 combines with J gene TRBJ2-1; 9 bases fit TRBD2. The CDR3 length is 13 residues. CDR1 is SGHTA, CDR2 FQGNSA, per germline. With 1 base clipped from V and 10 bases from J, the junction kept 2 bases outside the gene matches. CDR3 region: CASSLDSGSEQFF. For the CDR3, the DNA is TGTGCCAGCAGCTTAGATAGCGGGAGCGAGCAGTTCTTC. Full variable domain (missing parts from reference TRBV7-2 and TRBJ2-1): GAGVSQSPSNKVTEKGKDVELRCDPISGHTALYWYRQSLGQGLEFLIYFQGNSAPDKSGLPSDRFSAERTGGSVSTLTIQRTQQEDSAVYLCASSLDSGSEQFFGPGTRLTVL.